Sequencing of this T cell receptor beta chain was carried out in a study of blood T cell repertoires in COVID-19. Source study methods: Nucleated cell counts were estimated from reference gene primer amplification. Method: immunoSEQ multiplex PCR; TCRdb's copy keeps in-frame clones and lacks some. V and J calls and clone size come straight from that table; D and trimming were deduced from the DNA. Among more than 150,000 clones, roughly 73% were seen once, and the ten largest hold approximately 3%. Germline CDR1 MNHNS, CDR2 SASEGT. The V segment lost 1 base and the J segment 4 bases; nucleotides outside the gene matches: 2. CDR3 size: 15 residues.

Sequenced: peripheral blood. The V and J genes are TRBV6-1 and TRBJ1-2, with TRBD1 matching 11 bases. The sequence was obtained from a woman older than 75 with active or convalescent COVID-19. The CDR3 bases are TGTGCCAGCAGTGAAGGGACAGGGGGCTTCTATGGCTACACCTTC. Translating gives CASSEGTGGFYGYTF.